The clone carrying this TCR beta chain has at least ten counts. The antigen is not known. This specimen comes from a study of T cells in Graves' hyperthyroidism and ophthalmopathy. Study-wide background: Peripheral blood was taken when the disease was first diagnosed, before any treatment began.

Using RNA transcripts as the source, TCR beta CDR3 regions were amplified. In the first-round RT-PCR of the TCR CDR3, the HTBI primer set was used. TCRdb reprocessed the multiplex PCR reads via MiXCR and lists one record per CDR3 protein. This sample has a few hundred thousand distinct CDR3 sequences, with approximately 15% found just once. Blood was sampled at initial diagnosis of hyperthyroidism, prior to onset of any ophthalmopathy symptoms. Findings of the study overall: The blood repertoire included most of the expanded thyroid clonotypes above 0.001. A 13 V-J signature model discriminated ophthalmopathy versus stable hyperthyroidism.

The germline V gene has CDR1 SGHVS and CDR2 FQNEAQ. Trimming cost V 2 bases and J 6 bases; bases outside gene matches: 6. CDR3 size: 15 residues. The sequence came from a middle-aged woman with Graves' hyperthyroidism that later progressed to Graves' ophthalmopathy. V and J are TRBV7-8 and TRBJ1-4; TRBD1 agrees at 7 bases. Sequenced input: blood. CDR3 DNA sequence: TGTGCCAGCAGCTTATACGCAGGGGGGGATGAAAAACTGTTTTTT. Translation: CASSLYAGGDEKLFF.